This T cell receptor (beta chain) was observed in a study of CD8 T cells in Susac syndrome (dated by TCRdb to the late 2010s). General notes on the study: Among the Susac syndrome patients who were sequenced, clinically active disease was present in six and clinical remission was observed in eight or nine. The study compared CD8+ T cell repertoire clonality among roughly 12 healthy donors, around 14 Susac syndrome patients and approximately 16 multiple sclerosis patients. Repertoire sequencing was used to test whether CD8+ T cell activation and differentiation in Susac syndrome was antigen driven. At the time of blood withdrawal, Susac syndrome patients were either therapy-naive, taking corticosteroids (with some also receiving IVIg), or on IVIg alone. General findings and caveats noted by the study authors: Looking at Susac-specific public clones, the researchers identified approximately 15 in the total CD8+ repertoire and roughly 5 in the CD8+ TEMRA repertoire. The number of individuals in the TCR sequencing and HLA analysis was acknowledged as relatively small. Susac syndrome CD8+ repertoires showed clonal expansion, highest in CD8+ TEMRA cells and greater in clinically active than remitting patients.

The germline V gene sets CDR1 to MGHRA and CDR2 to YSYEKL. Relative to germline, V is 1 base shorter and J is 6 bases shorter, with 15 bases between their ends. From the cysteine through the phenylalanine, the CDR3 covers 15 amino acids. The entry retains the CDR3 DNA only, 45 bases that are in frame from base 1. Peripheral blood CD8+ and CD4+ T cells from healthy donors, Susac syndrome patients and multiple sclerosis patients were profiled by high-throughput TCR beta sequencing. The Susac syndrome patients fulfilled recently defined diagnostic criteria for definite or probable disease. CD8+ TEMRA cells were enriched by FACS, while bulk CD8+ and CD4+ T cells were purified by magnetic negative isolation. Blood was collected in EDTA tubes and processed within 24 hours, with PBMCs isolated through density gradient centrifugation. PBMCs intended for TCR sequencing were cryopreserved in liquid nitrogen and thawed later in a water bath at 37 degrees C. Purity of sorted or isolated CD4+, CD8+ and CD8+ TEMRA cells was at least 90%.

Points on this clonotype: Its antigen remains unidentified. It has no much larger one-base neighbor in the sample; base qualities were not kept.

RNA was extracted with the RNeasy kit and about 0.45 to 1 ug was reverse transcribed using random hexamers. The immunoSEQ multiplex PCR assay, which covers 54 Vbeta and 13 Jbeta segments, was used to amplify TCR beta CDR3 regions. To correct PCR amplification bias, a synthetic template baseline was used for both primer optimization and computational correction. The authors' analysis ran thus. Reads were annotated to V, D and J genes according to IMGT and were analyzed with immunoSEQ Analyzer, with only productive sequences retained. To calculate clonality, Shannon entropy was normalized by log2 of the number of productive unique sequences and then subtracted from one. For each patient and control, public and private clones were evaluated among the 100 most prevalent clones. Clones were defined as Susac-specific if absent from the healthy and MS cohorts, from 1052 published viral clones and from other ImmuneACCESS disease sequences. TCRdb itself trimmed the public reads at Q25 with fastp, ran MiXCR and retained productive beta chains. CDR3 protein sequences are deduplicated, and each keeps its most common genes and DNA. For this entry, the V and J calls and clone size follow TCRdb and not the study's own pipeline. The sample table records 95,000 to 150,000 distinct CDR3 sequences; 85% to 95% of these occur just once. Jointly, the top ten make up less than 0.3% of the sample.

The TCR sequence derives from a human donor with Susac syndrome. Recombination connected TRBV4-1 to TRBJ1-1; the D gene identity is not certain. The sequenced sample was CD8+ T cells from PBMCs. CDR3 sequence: CASSQAARSYPEAFF. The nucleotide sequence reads TGCGCCAGCAGCCAAGCCGCCAGGTCCTATCCTGAAGCTTTCTTT.